The 19 T cell receptor beta chains presented below share a single source sample, sequenced in a study of blood T cell repertoires in COVID-19. Profiling relied on immunoSEQ multiplex PCR, and the TCRdb table lists in-frame clones only, not all of them. The repertoire holds 30,000 to 50,000 clones, 85% to 90% seen once, with about 4.6% in the top ten. Specimen: peripheral blood. These receptors were obtained from a man in his 60s with acute or convalescent COVID-19.

The chain links TRBV4-2 to TRBJ2-5; TRBD2 matches at 11 bases. The CDR3 is 15 residues long. Germline V gene data show CDR1 as LGHNA and CDR2 as YNFKEQ. The trim removed 4 bases at V and 3 bases at J, leaving 4 bases unmatched. CDR3: CASSPSTSGEETQYF. In DNA, the CDR3 is TGTGCCAGCAGCCCATCGACTAGCGGGGAAGAGACCCAGTACTTC.

The CDR3 DNA sequence: TGTGCCTGGAGTAGCGGGAGACCAGATACGCAGTATTTT. This gives the protein CAWSSGRPDTQYF. V and J are TRBV30 and TRBJ2-3, with 8 bases fitting TRBD2. There are 13 residues in the CDR3. V was clipped by 2 bases and J by 4 bases; unmatched bases: 2. Per the germline V gene, CDR1 is GTSNPN and CDR2 is SVGIG (reference sequence).

This chain connects TRBV3-1 (or the pseudogene TRBV3-2) to TRBJ1-1; 7 bases agree with TRBD1. The CDR3 runs to 13 residues. Unmatched junction bases numbered 9, after V lost 10 bases and J lost 4 bases. CDR1 is LGHDT, CDR2 YNNKEL, per germline (reference sequence). CDR3: CAINRDSPTEAFF. CDR3 bases: TGTGCCATCAACCGGGACAGCCCCACTGAAGCTTTCTTT.

The CDR3 coding sequence is TGTGCCAGCTCACCACTCGGAGTAAACACCGGGGAGCTGTTTTTT. Translation gives CASSPLGVNTGELFF. This sequence joins TRBV18 and TRBJ2-2; no clear D gene. Deletions cut 1 base from V and 2 bases from J, with 8 bases between. The CDR3 runs 15 residues. Germline CDR1 KGHSH, CDR2 LQKENI.

The J gene is TRBJ1-2, the V gene TRBV7-9; D is unresolved. V shed 1 base and J shed 4 bases, with 10 bases lying between them. Germline V lookup: CDR1 SEHNR, CDR2 FQNEAQ (reference sequence). The CDR3 has 14 residues. CDR3 sequence reads: CASSLDPGFYGYTF. The CDR3 DNA reads as TGTGCCAGCAGCTTAGACCCCGGTTTCTATGGCTACACCTTC. The whole variable domain, remainder taken from reference TRBV7-9 and TRBJ1-2, is DTGVSQNPRHKITKRGQNVTFRCDPISEHNRLYWYRQTLGQGPEFLTYFQNEAQLEKSRLLSDRFSAERPKGSFSTLEIQRTEQGDSAMYLCASSLDPGFYGYTFGSGTRLTVV.

The rearrangement uses TRBV10-3 and TRBJ2-1, with D possibly being TRBD1 (6 bases). The CDR3 is made up of 11 amino acids. Germline V gene lookup returns CDR1 ENHRY and CDR2 SYGVKD. V was clipped by 6 bases and J by 8 bases, with 8 bases between them. CDR3 bases: TGTGCCATCAGGAGGGGGTATGAGCAGTTCTTC. As protein: CAIRRGYEQFF.

The CDR3 spells CASSYQGRAFF. The CDR3 nucleotides read TGTGCCAGCAGTTACCAGGGGCGGGCTTTCTTT. This rearrangement joins TRBV6-5 to TRBJ1-1; D is perhaps TRBD1 (6 bases). The germline V and J ends were trimmed by 2 bases and 11 bases, with 9 bases remaining between them. The CDR3 consists of 11 residues. Germline values: CDR1 MNHEY, CDR2 SVGAGI.

V usage is TRBV9 and J usage is TRBJ2-2; possible D gene TRBD2, 5 bases. This CDR3 region has 16 residues. Trimming took 4 bases from V and 1 from J, leaving 14 bases between them. Per germline, CDR1 SGDLS and CDR2 YYNGEE. CDR3: CASSPRGNQNTGELFF. The CDR3 DNA reads as TGTGCCAGCAGCCCGAGAGGGAACCAGAACACCGGGGAGCTGTTTTTT.

The chain employs TRBV11-3 and TRBJ2-1; 9 positions agree with TRBD2. Germline V CDR1 and CDR2: SGHNT, YENEEA. The V and J ends lost 2 bases and 10 bases, in that order; junction bases with no gene match: 6. The CDR3 is 14 amino acids. As DNA, the CDR3 is TGTGCCAGCAGCTTAACCGTTAGCGGGGGAGAGCAGTTCTTC. Translation gives CASSLTVSGGEQFF. Complete variable domain (other parts from reference TRBV11-3 and TRBJ2-1): EAGVVQSPRYKIIEKKQPVAFWCNPISGHNTLYWYLQNLGQGPELLIRYENEEAVDDSQLPKDRFSAERLKGVDSTLKIQPAELGDSAVYLCASSLTVSGGEQFFGPGTRLTVL.

The chain combines TRBV6-4 with TRBJ2-3, with 11 bases that match TRBD2. Germline assignment: CDR1 MRHNA and CDR2 SNTAGT. Germline trimming cut 5 bases from V and 5 bases from J; bases unmatched to any gene: 12. This CDR3 spans 17 amino acids. CDR3 amino acids: CASSPAALAGGGDTQYF. For the CDR3, the DNA is TGTGCCAGCAGTCCCGCCGCTCTAGCGGGAGGTGGAGATACGCAGTATTTT.

This sequence joins TRBV3-1 (or the pseudogene TRBV3-2) and TRBJ1-2; D is unresolved. Trimming cost V 7 bases and J 2 bases, with 11 bases left between them. CDR1 is LGHDT and CDR2 is YNNKEL in the germline V gene (reference sequence). This CDR3 comprises 13 residues. The CDR3 protein is CASTGSGNYGYTF. CDR3 sequence (DNA): TGTGCCAGCACGGGGTCGGGCAACTATGGCTACACCTTC.

As concerns this clone: One end of the junction is discordant with germline, which a read error may explain. The chain combines TRBV19 with TRBJ2-2; the match to TRBD2 covers 12 bases. Germline V lookup: CDR1 LNHDA, CDR2 SQIVND (reference sequence). This CDR3 region has 22 residues. DNA for the CDR3: TGTGCCAGTAGTCTAGATGGGACAGCCTGGACTAGCGGGACGGAGAGGGCCGGGGAGCTGTTTTTT. Its protein is CASSLDGTAWTSGTERAGELFF. Combining the CDR3 with reference TRBV19 and TRBJ2-2 gives the whole variable domain DGGITQSPKYLFRKEGQNVTLSCEQNLNHDAMYWYRQDPGQGLRLIYYSQIVNDFQKGDIAEGYSVSREKKESFPLTVTSAQKNPTAFYLCASSLDGTAWTSGTERAGELFFGEGSRLTVL.

The chain links TRBV30 to TRBJ1-3; the D gene is possibly TRBD1 (6 bases). V was trimmed by 2 bases and J by 4 bases, leaving 12 bases between them. In germline, CDR1 is GTSNPN, CDR2 SVGIG (reference sequence). The CDR3 sequence is 14 residues long. Here the CDR3 DNA reads TGTGCCTGGAGTCTGGACAGATTCGGAAACACCATATATTTT. This encodes CAWSLDRFGNTIYF. Supplemented by reference TRBV30 and TRBJ1-3, the full variable domain reads SQTIHQWPATLVQPVGSPLSLECTVEGTSNPNLYWYRQAAGRGLQLLFYSVGIGQISSEVPQNLSASRPQDRQFILSSKKLLLSDSGFYLCAWSLDRFGNTIYFGEGSWLTVV.

The chain is built from TRBV30 and TRBJ1-6, with D tentatively TRBD1 (5 bases). This CDR3 comprises 16 residues. Trimming removed 0 bases at V and 6 bases at J, with 15 bases between. Looked up from germline, CDR1 is GTSNPN and CDR2 is SVGIG (reference sequence). CDR3 nucleotide sequence: TGTGCCTGGAGTGTGGGGCAGCTAGGTCGTAATTCACCCCTCCACTTT. Residues: CAWSVGQLGRNSPLHF.

This clone occurred once. This chain connects TRBV28 to TRBJ2-1; 7 bases line up with TRBD2. CDR3 length equals 13 residues. CDR1 and CDR2 (germline): MDHEN, SYDVKM. Unmatched junction bases numbered 5, after V lost 7 bases and J lost 5 bases. The chain's CDR3 is CASNREVNNEQFF. The DNA of the CDR3 is TGTGCCAGCAATCGGGAGGTGAACAATGAGCAGTTCTTC.

The chain employs TRBV7-2 and TRBJ2-1; 9 bases map to TRBD1. CDR1 SGHTA and CDR2 FQGNSA come from the germline V gene. The junction had 12 bases not matched to a gene; V was cut back by 6 bases and J by 0 bases. This CDR3 spans 18 amino acids. The CDR3 DNA follows: TGTGCCAGCAGACCGGGACAGGGAGTCTTCAGCTCCTACAATGAGCAGTTCTTC. It encodes CASRPGQGVFSSYNEQFF.

This rearrangement joins TRBV9 to TRBJ1-6; 8 nucleotides match TRBD1. Germline V lookup: CDR1 SGDLS, CDR2 YYNGEE. The V and J ends lost 4 bases and 11 bases, in that order; junction bases with no gene match: 5. This CDR3 is built from 13 residues. The CDR3 DNA follows: TGTGCCAGCAGCCTTGACAGGGGCACACCCCTCCACTTT. Its protein product is CASSLDRGTPLHF.

The chain has TRBV30 and TRBJ1-2; perhaps TRBD1 as D (6 bases). V lost 5 bases, J lost 0 bases, and 13 bases lay in between. The CDR3 runs 14 residues. CDR1 is GTSNPN, CDR2 SVGIG, per germline (reference sequence). CDR3 nucleotides: TGTGCCTGGTACAGGGAACCATCTAACTATGGCTACACCTTC. Encoded protein: CAWYREPSNYGYTF.

The chain has TRBV6-9 and TRBJ1-6, with D perhaps TRBD1 (5 bases). The CDR3 sequence is 12 residues long. The germline gives CDR1 MNHGY, CDR2 SVAAGI. CDR3 amino acids: CPQGSYNSPLHF. As DNA, the CDR3 is TGTCCTCAGGGCTCCTATAATTCACCCCTCCACTTT.